These T cell receptor beta chains were read from a single sample in a study of T-cell reconstitution after alpha-beta-depleted transplantation in children. TCRdb called the PCR reads again in MiXCR, with one record for every CDR3 protein. The sample comprises about 540,000 distinct CDR3 sequences, approximately 20% of which are singletons, and roughly 3.3% rests with the top ten. The starting material was PBMCs from the stem cell graft donor, obtained from the stem cell graft. All receptors come from a human donor who donated a stem cell graft to a child with acute lymphoblastic leukemia. The CDR3 runs from the conserved cysteine through the conserved F or W. D genes are given only for firm matches. Clone size, where shown, is once, few, many, or a class for clones that have expanded.

TRBJ2-1	NA	TRBD2	TRBV20-1	CSALGLAGVNEQFF	TGCAGTGCTCTCGGACTAGCGGGAGTCAATGAGCAGTTCTTC
TRBJ2-1	few	NA	TRBV6-1	CATENSQGWYNEQFF	TGTGCCACCGAGAACTCCCAGGGGTGGTACAATGAGCAGTTCTTC
TRBJ2-7	NA	TRBD1	TRBV20-1	CSARSRDRATYEQYF	TGCAGTGCTAGATCCCGGGACAGGGCCACCTACGAGCAGTACTTC
TRBJ2-4	few	NA	TRBV2	CASSATYVKNIQYF	TGTGCCAGCAGTGCCACCTACGTCAAAAACATTCAGTACTTC
TRBJ1-5	few	TRBD1	TRBV7-8	CASSKAGGRQPQHF	TGTGCCAGCAGCAAGGCAGGGGGCAGGCAGCCCCAGCATTTT
TRBJ2-3	NA	NA	TRBV5-1	CASSLRLATAGDTQYF	TGCGCCAGCAGCTTGCGGCTAGCGACAGCAGGAGATACGCAGTATTTT
TRBJ2-1	few	TRBD2	TRBV18	CASSPGGRAERFF	TGTGCCAGCTCACCAGGCGGGAGGGCCGAGAGGTTCTTC
TRBJ1-6	few	TRBD1	TRBV20-1	CSVKKGTENSPLHF	TGCAGTGTCAAGAAGGGGACAGAGAATTCACCCCTCCACTTT
TRBJ2-1	NA	TRBD2	TRBV5-1	CASSLDPSGIFGEQFF	TGCGCCAGCAGCTTGGATCCTAGCGGGATCTTTGGTGAGCAGTTCTTC
TRBJ2-1	NA	NA	TRBV15	CATSRRSAPYNEQFF	TGTGCCACCAGCAGAAGGTCGGCCCCCTACAATGAGCAGTTCTTC
TRBJ2-1	NA	NA	TRBV5-1	CASSLISDPNEQFF	TGCGCCAGCAGCCTAATTAGCGACCCCAATGAGCAGTTCTTC
TRBJ2-2	many	NA	TRBV27	CASSLFGELFF	TGTGCCAGCAGTTTGTTCGGGGAGCTGTTTTTT